The text below deals with one T cell receptor beta chain. Its antigen is still unknown. The data were produced by immunoSEQ multiplex PCR, yet TCRdb's version contains in-frame clones alone and is incomplete. Here the sample spans around 66,000 clones, roughly 74% being singletons. Culture proceeded for more than 8 days, and CD4+ T cells were then isolated. Participants received two doses of either the BNT162b2 or mRNA-1273 vaccine. These data originate in a study of vaccination effects on CD4 cells after COVID-19. The source is a human donor who received a COVID-19 vaccine. The sequencing used CD4+ T cells from PBMCs cultured without peptide, collected after COVID-19 vaccination.

The CDR3: CASSWGPGELFF. Written as DNA, the CDR3 is TGTGCCAGCAGTTGGGGCCCCGGGGAGCTGTTTTTT. The chain links TRBV12-3 or TRBV12-4 to TRBJ2-2; D perhaps matches TRBD1 (5 bases). The V end lost 4 bases, the J end lost 6 bases, and 6 bases lay between the germline ends. The CDR3 contains 12 residues.